These 29 T cell receptor beta chains came from one sample sequenced in a study of blood T cells in healthy people across ages. For the second PCR, which ran for roughly 6 to 11 cycles, a sample-barcoded 5' primer and a J-beta primer mix were used. TCRdb recomputed calls from the 5' RACE reads with MiXCR, one row per CDR3 protein. This sample has about 680,000 distinct CDR3 sequences, with roughly 50% found just once. The sample was blood. These receptors were taken from a woman aged 55-70 years in good health.

Notes on this clonotype: A read error may produce the germline difference seen at one junction end. The chain is built from TRBV29-1 and TRBJ2-1, with TRBD1 matching over 10 bases. Germline V gene data show CDR1 as SQVTM and CDR2 as ANQGSEA. The length of the CDR3 is 13 residues. Here the CDR3 DNA reads TGCAGCGTTGAGGGACAGGGGTACAATGGGCAGTTCTTC. Translation: CSVEGQGYNGQFF.

The chain employs TRBV11-1 and TRBJ2-7, with a tentative D call TRBD2 (7 bases). The CDR3 spans 14 residues. The V and J ends lost 5 bases and 3 bases respectively, with 14 bases between them. Germline V CDR1 and CDR2: SGHAT, FQDESV (reference sequence). CDR3 in amino acids: CASSVMRGHYEQYF. The CDR3 DNA reads as TGTGCCAGCAGCGTCATGCGGGGGCACTACGAGCAGTACTTC.

This clonotype was counted between two and nine times. This chain joins TRBV5-1 and TRBJ2-5, with TRBD1 as a possible D gene (6 bases). Near its end, the DNA agrees better with TRBJ2-7, so the J call may be wrong. Germline values: CDR1 SGHRS, CDR2 YFSETQ. CDR3 size: 12 residues. DNA of the CDR3: TGCGCCAGCAGCTTGGAGGACAGCGAGCAGTACTTC. Translating gives CASSLEDSEQYF.

A single count supports this clonotype. The chain joins TRBV5-1 to TRBJ2-2, with D unresolved. The CDR3 has 13 amino acids. Germline-derived CDR1 and CDR2 are SGHRS and YFSETQ. V was cut by 3 bases and J by 2 bases, with 5 bases left in between. The CDR3 region has the DNA TGCGCCAGCAGCTGGGGAAACACCGGGGAGCTGTTTTTT. Translation: CASSWGNTGELFF.

The chain uses TRBV4-3 and TRBJ1-1; D is possibly TRBD1 (6 bases). Trimming stripped 5 bases from V and 4 bases from J, with 17 bases between. The CDR3 extends over 15 amino acids. Germline loops: CDR1 LGHNA, CDR2 YSLEER. The CDR3: CASSRFPGAATEAFF. The CDR3 nucleotides read TGCGCCAGCAGCAGGTTCCCGGGGGCGGCCACTGAAGCTTTCTTT.

This clonotype was seen many times. V and J are TRBV3-1 and TRBJ2-1, with TRBD2 identical over 12 bases. There are 16 residues in the CDR3. The germline V gene encodes CDR1 LGHDT and CDR2 YNNKEL (reference sequence). After removal of 4 bases from V and 6 bases from J, the junction contained 7 bases not matched to a gene. CDR3 sequence reads: CASSRASGRAINEQFF. CDR3 nucleotide sequence: TGTGCCAGCAGCCGCGCTAGCGGGAGGGCCATCAATGAGCAGTTCTTC.

The chain has TRBV20-1 and TRBJ2-7; TRBD2 might be the D (6 bases). This CDR3 region has 14 residues. The V end was cut by 2 bases, the J end by 3 bases, with 14 bases between. The germline V gene has CDR1 DFQATT and CDR2 SNEGSKA (reference sequence). Here the CDR3 reads CSARLGGNNYEQYF. The CDR3 DNA reads as TGCAGTGCTAGATTGGGCGGGAATAACTACGAGCAGTACTTC.

About this clonotype itself: A junction end diverges from the germline sequence, so it may reflect a read error. V is TRBV28 and J is TRBJ1-1; 7 positions agree with TRBD1. From germline, CDR1 is MDHEN and CDR2 SYDVKM. The CDR3 consists of 15 residues. In DNA form, the CDR3 reads TGTGCCGGCAGTAAGACAGGGTCTTTTAACACTGAAGCTTTCTTT. This sequence encodes CAGSKTGSFNTEAFF.

The chain joins TRBV5-1 to TRBJ2-1; 8 bases align to TRBD1. Looked up from germline, CDR1 is SGHRS and CDR2 is YFSETQ. This CDR3 spans 16 amino acids. After removal of 4 bases from V and 3 bases from J, the junction contained 9 bases not matched to a gene. The CDR3 spells CASSPGGNGNYNEQFF. For the CDR3, the DNA is TGCGCCAGCAGCCCAGGGGGCAATGGGAACTACAATGAGCAGTTCTTC.

The chain links TRBV7-9 to TRBJ2-5, with D uncertain. The CDR3 has 15 amino acids. Germline loops: CDR1 SEHNR, CDR2 FQNEAQ (reference sequence). V lost 5 bases and J lost 3, with 16 bases in between. The CDR3 sequence: CASSNPKATKETQYF. DNA for the CDR3: TGTGCCAGCAGCAACCCAAAGGCCACGAAAGAGACCCAGTACTTC.

The rearrangement joins TRBV6-5 to TRBJ1-2, with a tentative D call TRBD1 (6 bases). This CDR3 contains 15 residues. V lost 0 bases, J lost 11 bases, and 19 bases lay in between. Germline V gene lookup returns CDR1 MNHEY and CDR2 SVGAGI. The CDR3 is CASSYSSRGGLQYTF. The CDR3 bases are TGTGCCAGCAGTTACTCTTCTAGGGGGGGGCTTCAGTACACCTTC.

J is TRBJ2-4 and V is TRBV6-2 or TRBV6-3; D remains unclear. The CDR3 covers 16 residues. Trimming removed 7 bases from V and 9 bases from J, with 25 bases in between. Germline V gene lookup returns CDR1 MNHEY and CDR2 SVGEGT. In DNA, the CDR3 is TGTGCCAGCAACAACCCCCCATATAGAAAAGAAAGCATTCAGTACTTC. Translated: CASNNPPYRKESIQYF.

The chain combines TRBV20-1 with TRBJ2-1, with 8 bases fitting TRBD2. V lost 2 bases, J lost 5 bases, and 8 bases stayed unmatched. This CDR3 contains 15 residues. CDR1 is DFQATT and CDR2 is SNEGSKA in the germline V gene (reference sequence). DNA for the CDR3: TGCAGTGCTAGACCGGGACTAGGATGGGACAATGAGCAGTTCTTC. It is translated as CSARPGLGWDNEQFF.

J is TRBJ2-7 and V is TRBV20-1; D unclear. Germline V gene data show CDR1 as DFQATT and CDR2 as SNEGSKA (reference sequence). This CDR3 comprises 12 residues. The V gene lost 1 base and the J gene lost 7 bases, with 11 bases spanning the gap. This chain's CDR3 is CSARGPNNEQYF. The DNA of the CDR3 is TGCAGTGCTAGAGGGCCGAACAATGAGCAGTACTTC.

The J gene is TRBJ2-7, the V gene TRBV20-1; D not certain. The CDR3 is 12 residues long. The germline V gene encodes CDR1 DFQATT and CDR2 SNEGSKA (reference sequence). Trimming removed 3 bases at V and 4 bases at J, with 10 bases between. CDR3 in amino acids: CSARELQYEQYF. Written as DNA, the CDR3 is TGCAGTGCTAGGGAGTTACAGTACGAGCAGTACTTC.

This chain connects TRBV27 to TRBJ2-4; 9 positions match TRBD1. The DNA end is a closer match to TRBJ2-7, so the J assignment may be wrong. The CDR3 length is 15 residues. Germline CDR1 reads MNHEY; CDR2 reads SMNVEV (reference sequence). In nucleotides, the CDR3 is TGTGCCAGCAGTTTAAGGGGGACAGGGTACGGCGAGCAGTACTTC. Amino acid sequence: CASSLRGTGYGEQYF.

The genes are TRBV4-1 and TRBJ2-7; no clear D gene. Looked up from germline, CDR1 is MGHRA and CDR2 is YSYEKL. Trimming took 3 bases from V and 2 from J, leaving 14 bases between them. This CDR3 is 15 amino acids long. In DNA, the CDR3 is TGCGCCAGCAGCCAGACGGGTGGGCTCCCCTACGAGCAGTACTTC. Its protein is CASSQTGGLPYEQYF.

This clonotype showed up just a few times. V and J are TRBV28 and TRBJ2-7; 8 positions agree with TRBD1. J was trimmed by 6 bases and V by 2 bases; bases with no gene match: 6. Germline CDR1 and CDR2: MDHEN and SYDVKM. CDR3 length: 14 residues. DNA for the CDR3: TGTGCCAGCAGTTTACCGGGACAGGTACTCGAGCAGTACTTC. This encodes CASSLPGQVLEQYF. Combining the CDR3 with reference TRBV28 and TRBJ2-7 gives the whole variable domain DVKVTQSSRYLVKRTGEKVFLECVQDMDHENMFWYRQDPGLGLRLIYFSYDVKMKEKGDIPEGYSVSREKKERFSLILESASTNQTSMYLCASSLPGQVLEQYFGPGTRLTVT.

The table lists this clonotype with a few counts. V usage is TRBV10-3 and J usage is TRBJ2-7; D ambiguous. CDR3 length: 13 amino acids. Trimming pared 4 bases from V and 3 bases from J, leaving 10 bases between. Per germline, CDR1 ENHRY and CDR2 SYGVKD. The CDR3, as DNA: TGTGCCATCAGTGTGCAGGAAAACTACGAGCAGTACTTC. Protein sequence: CAISVQENYEQYF.

The chain combines TRBV15 with TRBJ1-1, with D possibly matching TRBD1 (6 bases). Germline V gene data show CDR1 as LNHNV and CDR2 as YYDKDF (reference sequence). Trimming cost V 4 bases and J 10 bases, with 16 bases left between them. This CDR3 has 13 amino acids. The CDR3 DNA reads as TGTGCCACCAGCATTAAACCGGGACACGCAGCTTTCTTT. Protein: CATSIKPGHAAFF.

There are a few counts of this clonotype. This rearrangement joins TRBV20-1 to TRBJ2-1; 7 positions match TRBD1. This CDR3 is built from 14 residues. Germline-derived CDR1 and CDR2 are DFQATT and SNEGSKA (reference sequence). V lost 3 bases and J lost 2; bases outside the gene matches: 4. This CDR3 reads CSARSGQAYNEQFF. For the CDR3, the DNA is TGCAGTGCTAGGTCCGGACAGGCCTACAATGAGCAGTTCTTC.

The V call is TRBV4-3, the J call TRBJ2-7, with 7 bases identical to TRBD2. V shed 0 bases, J shed 5 bases, and the junction held 7 bases outside the gene matches. This CDR3 contains 15 residues. Per the germline V gene, CDR1 is LGHNA and CDR2 is YSLEER. Written as DNA, the CDR3 is TGCGCCAGCAGCCAAGATTCGATCCGGGAGGACGAGCAGTACTTC. It specifies CASSQDSIREDEQYF.

This chain connects TRBV28 to TRBJ2-3; D uncertain. The V end lost 1 base, the J end lost 3 bases, and 8 bases lay between the germline ends. Germline V lookup: CDR1 MDHEN, CDR2 SYDVKM. The CDR3 length is 14 residues. The CDR3 sequence: CASSLFGTTDTQYF. The CDR3 DNA follows: TGTGCCAGCAGTTTATTTGGAACAACAGATACGCAGTATTTT.

The rearrangement uses TRBV4-2 and TRBJ2-7; D possibly corresponds to TRBD2 (5 bases). Germline V gene data show CDR1 as LGHNA and CDR2 as YNFKEQ. V was trimmed by 0 bases and J by 2 bases, leaving 11 bases between them. The CDR3 runs to 15 residues. CDR3 sequence reads: CASSQENSGAYEQYF. The CDR3 DNA follows: TGTGCCAGCAGCCAAGAGAACAGCGGAGCCTACGAGCAGTACTTC.

The chain combines TRBV4-1 with TRBJ2-7, with D perhaps matching TRBD1 (6 bases). Trimming shortened V by 0 bases and J by 6 bases, and 9 bases separated the two germline ends. The CDR3 runs to 13 residues. CDR1 MGHRA and CDR2 YSYEKL come from the germline V gene. This chain's CDR3 is CASSQDRGFEQYF. In DNA form, the CDR3 reads TGCGCCAGCAGCCAAGATAGGGGGTTCGAGCAGTACTTC.

The chain links TRBV4-2 to TRBJ1-1, with D uncertain. Trimming cost V 6 bases and J 5 bases, with 13 bases left between them. Germline V gene sequence: CDR1 LGHNA, CDR2 YNFKEQ. The CDR3 is made up of 13 amino acids. CDR3 residues: CASSPESLTEAFF. CDR3 DNA: TGTGCCAGCAGTCCGGAAAGTCTGACTGAAGCTTTCTTT.

The chain has TRBV28 and TRBJ1-6; 10 bases map to TRBD1. With 3 bases clipped from V and 9 bases from J, the junction kept 5 bases outside the gene matches. Germline-derived CDR1 and CDR2 are MDHEN and SYDVKM. This CDR3 has 15 amino acids. CDR3 DNA: TGTGCCAGCAGTTTCCCCGGACAGGGGGGTTCACCCCTCCACTTT. Its protein product is CASSFPGQGGSPLHF.

The chain recombines TRBV12-5 with TRBJ2-2, with D hard to call. This CDR3 contains 16 residues. Germline V gene sequence: CDR1 LGHNT, CDR2 FRNRAP. The germline V and J ends were trimmed by 5 bases and 0 bases, with 13 bases remaining between them. CDR3 amino acids: CASGPTTIPNTGELFF. The CDR3 DNA follows: TGTGCTAGTGGTCCGACAACCATCCCGAACACCGGGGAGCTGTTTTTT.

The chain joins TRBV28 to TRBJ2-4; TRBD1 matches at 8 bases. Trimming at V came to 9 bases and at J to 8 bases, leaving 6 bases not matched to a gene. Germline assignment: CDR1 MDHEN and CDR2 SYDVKM. This CDR3 is built from 12 residues. In DNA form, the CDR3 reads TGTGCCAGTTCGGACAGGGTGGACATTCAGTACTTC. This sequence encodes CASSDRVDIQYF. The full variable domain, completed using reference TRBV28 and TRBJ2-4, is DVKVTQSSRYLVKRTGEKVFLECVQDMDHENMFWYRQDPGLGLRLIYFSYDVKMKEKGDIPEGYSVSREKKERFSLILESASTNQTSMYLCASSDRVDIQYFGAGTRLSVL.